A selection of T cell receptor beta chains follows, all from one sample in a study of spatial heterogeneity in lung cancer. TCRdb called the 5' RACE reads again in MiXCR, with one record for every CDR3 protein. The profile shows thousands of distinct CDR3 sequences, roughly 5.3% of them singletons. This sample comprised lung tumor tissue, obtained at surgery. The receptors come from a female donor with early-stage non-small cell lung cancer. The CDR3 runs from the conserved cysteine through the conserved F or W. The order of the fields is V gene, J gene, CDR3 length, CDR3 protein.

TRBV20-1	TRBJ1-6	16	CSASGDKGRLNSPLHF
TRBV18	TRBJ2-3	13	CASSLPPSDTQYF
TRBV12-3/TRBV12-4	TRBJ1-6	14	CASSRQGKNSPLHF
TRBV5-6	TRBJ1-2	13	CASSPGGQGGYTF
TRBV6-5	TRBJ1-1	13	CASSPGTGAGAFF
TRBV20-1	TRBJ1-5	14	CSARDVRPNQPQHF
TRBV7-2	TRBJ1-5	14	CASSLDRVGQPQHF
TRBV12-3/TRBV12-4	TRBJ1-5	14	CASSPGQGNQPQHF
TRBV7-2	TRBJ1-2	14	CASSSALVHYGYTF
TRBV2	TRBJ2-3	14	CAGEDRASTDTQYF
TRBV12-3/TRBV12-4	TRBJ1-4	15	CASTRGQGAGEKLFF
TRBV10-3	TRBJ1-5	15	CAISEGGTSGQPQHF
TRBV6-6	TRBJ1-2	17	CASSYSPDSRVNYGYTF
TRBV7-8	TRBJ1-4	15	CASSPYRVANEKLFF
TRBV12-3/TRBV12-4	TRBJ1-1	15	CASSFDTGVGTEAFF
TRBV27	TRBJ2-5	15	CASTDRAGSQETQYF
TRBV28	TRBJ2-3	14	CASSVHGYTDTQYF
TRBV20-1	TRBJ1-4	14	CSAAWTVEGEKLFF
TRBV25-1	TRBJ1-6	13	CASSGQGNSPLHF
TRBV4-1	TRBJ2-1	16	CASSPTHQSSYNEQFF
TRBV28	TRBJ1-2	16	CASSPTRTDLGYGYTF
TRBV6-5	TRBJ2-1	12	CASSPTGAEQFF
TRBV12-3/TRBV12-4	TRBJ1-1	13	CASSLAGWAEAFF
TRBV29-1	TRBJ2-2	16	CSVEEGPGVNTGELFF
TRBV13	TRBJ2-7	13	CASSSGVAYEQYF
TRBV20-1	TRBJ1-3	16	CSAAHLDGVSGNTIYF
TRBV11-2	TRBJ2-3	16	CASSSDSASSTDTQYF